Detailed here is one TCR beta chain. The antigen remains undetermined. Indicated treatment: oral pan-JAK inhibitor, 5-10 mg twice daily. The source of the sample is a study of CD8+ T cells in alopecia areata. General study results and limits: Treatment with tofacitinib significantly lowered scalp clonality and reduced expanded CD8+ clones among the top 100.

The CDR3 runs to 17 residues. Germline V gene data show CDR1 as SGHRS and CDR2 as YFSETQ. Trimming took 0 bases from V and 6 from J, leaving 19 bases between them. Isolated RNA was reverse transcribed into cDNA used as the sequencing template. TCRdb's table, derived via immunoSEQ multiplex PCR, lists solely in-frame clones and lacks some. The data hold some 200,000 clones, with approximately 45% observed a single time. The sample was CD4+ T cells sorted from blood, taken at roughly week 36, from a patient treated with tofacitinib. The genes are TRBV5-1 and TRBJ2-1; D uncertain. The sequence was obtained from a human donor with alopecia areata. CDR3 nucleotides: TGCGCCAGCAGCTTGGGGTTGGCAGGTGGCACCGTCAATGAGCAGTTCTTC. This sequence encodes CASSLGLAGGTVNEQFF.